This T cell receptor beta chain was captured in a study of T cells in tumors after PD-1 blockade. Across the study: Daily vismodegib 150 mg continued in a subset of anti-PD-1-treated patients.

Study results and caveats: About 41% of tumor TCR clonotypes were also found in blood.

Of note for this clone: The antigen is unknown.

The data were produced by immunoSEQ multiplex PCR, yet TCRdb's version contains in-frame clones alone and is incomplete. The sample yields just under 65,000 clones, around 72% seen once. Trimming removed 5 bases at V and 12 bases at J, with 14 bases between. The CDR3 sequence is 12 residues long. Genomic DNA template from tumor biopsies or peripheral blood, 616 ng to 6,004 ng input. The receptor was derived from a human donor with basal cell carcinoma. The specimen was PBMCs, collected after anti-PD-1 treatment. This chain links TRBV12-3 or TRBV12-4 with TRBJ2-1; D ambiguous. DNA for the CDR3: TGTGCCAGCAGTCCGAGGCCTATGGGGCAGTTCTTC. Protein: CASSPRPMGQFF.